Shown below are 11 T cell receptor beta chains from a single sample sequenced in a study of cytomegalovirus exposure and HLA in healthy donors (dated by TCRdb to 2015 to 2018). The library came from the immunoSEQ multiplex PCR assay. The multiplex PCR relied on a mix of 60 forward primers for TCR Vbeta segments and 13 reverse primers for TCR Jbeta segments. Held by TCRdb, this immuneACCESS table contains in-frame sequences only and omits some clones. Under half of the omission traces to an unresolved V gene where checked; the cause of the rest is unknown. In this sample the table shows approximately 110,000 clones, 65% to 80% of which occur a single time. The biggest ten clones account for around 3.9% of the sample. Specimen: PBMCs. These TCRs come from a human donor in good health.

This clone was observed a handful of times. The V gene is TRBV7-8, the J gene TRBJ1-6; weak D call: TRBD1 (5 bases). Germline CDR1 and CDR2: SGHVS and FQNEAQ. Between the trimmed V and J ends, which lost 0 bases and 6 bases, there was a span of 9 bases. The length of the CDR3 is 15 residues. The CDR3, as DNA: TGTGCCAGCAGCTTAGCAGGGGCAGGTAATTCACCCCTCCACTTT. It yields the protein CASSLAGAGNSPLHF. The complete variable domain, with remaining parts taken from reference TRBV7-8 and TRBJ1-6, reads GAGVSQSPRYKVAKRGQDVALRCDPISGHVSLFWYQQALGQGPEFLTYFQNEAQLDKSGLPSDRFFAERPEGSVSTLKIQRTQQEDSAVYLCASSLAGAGNSPLHFGNGTRLTVT.

The chain uses TRBV18 and TRBJ2-6; D remains ambiguous. The V gene's germline CDR1 is KGHSH and CDR2 LQKENI. This CDR3 contains 16 residues. V lost 3 bases and J 0 bases, leaving 9 bases between the germline ends. The CDR3 nucleotides read TGTGCCAGCTCACCGGTCCCGGGCTCTGGGGCCAACGTCCTGACTTTC. It encodes CASSPVPGSGANVLTF.

CDR3 loop: CASSQGRSEPLGIQYF. Written as DNA, the CDR3 is TGTGCCAGCAGCCAAGGGCGCAGCGAACCTCTAGGCATTCAGTACTTC. The gene calls are TRBV14 and TRBJ2-4; D uncertain. Looked up from germline, CDR1 is SGHDN and CDR2 is FVKESK. The V gene lost 1 base and the J gene lost 9 bases, with 19 bases spanning the gap. The CDR3 runs 16 residues.

This clone appeared a few times. The V and J genes are TRBV5-4 and TRBJ2-1; 9 bases match TRBD2. With 1 base clipped from V and 6 bases from J, the junction kept 8 bases outside the gene matches. The CDR3 has 16 residues. Germline V gene data show CDR1 as SGHNT and CDR2 as YYREEE (reference sequence). The CDR3 loop reads CASSLYWREGRNEQFF. CDR3 coding DNA: TGTGCCAGCAGCTTGTATTGGCGGGAGGGCCGCAATGAGCAGTTCTTC.

This sequence joins TRBV19 and TRBJ1-5; 12 positions match TRBD1. Germline trimming cut 5 bases from V and 6 bases from J; bases unmatched to any gene: 8. CDR1 LNHDA and CDR2 SQIVND come from the germline V gene (reference sequence). The CDR3 runs 16 residues. CDR3 DNA sequence: TGTGCCAGTAGTTCCTCCCGGGACAGGGGGCTTCAGCCCCAGCATTTT. Protein sequence: CASSSSRDRGLQPQHF.

The rearrangement links TRBV6-5 to TRBJ2-7; weak D call: TRBD2 (5 bases). Trimming took 7 bases from V and 5 from J, leaving 12 bases between them. The CDR3 consists of 12 residues. Germline CDR1 reads MNHEY; CDR2 reads SVGAGI. CDR3 nucleotides: TGTGCCAGCAAGCGGCAGACAAACGAGCAGTACTTC. Protein sequence: CASKRQTNEQYF.

The rearrangement links TRBV11-1 to TRBJ2-1; D call uncertain. Germline V CDR1 and CDR2: SGHAT, FQDESV (reference sequence). The V gene lost 5 bases and the J gene lost 10 bases, with 21 bases spanning the gap. The CDR3 sequence is 15 residues long. CDR3 in amino acids: CASSLGVRSSREQFF. The CDR3 DNA follows: TGTGCCAGCAGCCTGGGCGTTCGGTCCTCACGGGAGCAGTTCTTC.

The chain combines TRBV5-1 with TRBJ2-2, with D tentatively TRBD1 (6 bases). This CDR3 is 15 amino acids long. Trimming left V 1 base short and J 3 bases short, with 10 bases between. Germline V gene data show CDR1 as SGHRS and CDR2 as YFSETQ. The CDR3 region has the DNA TGCGCCAGCAGCTTGACAGCAGGGGACACCGGGGAGCTGTTTTTT. Encoded protein: CASSLTAGDTGELFF.

The genes are TRBV9 and TRBJ2-7, with TRBD2 matching over 11 bases. The ends lost 3 bases at V and 8 bases at J; junction bases unmatched: 16. Per the germline V gene, CDR1 is SGDLS and CDR2 is YYNGEE. This CDR3 spans 17 amino acids. CDR3 region: CASSAAPGTSGPTQQYF. CDR3 nucleotide sequence: TGTGCCAGCAGCGCCGCCCCAGGGACTAGCGGTCCTACGCAGCAGTACTTC.

The rearrangement joins TRBV27 to TRBJ2-3, with a weak D call TRBD2 (7 bases). V shed 4 bases and J shed 5 bases, with 16 bases lying between them. The CDR3 runs to 15 residues. CDR1 and CDR2 from the germline V gene are MNHEY and SMNVEV (reference sequence). Here the CDR3 reads CASSSRGAGEDTQYF. CDR3 coding DNA: TGTGCCAGCAGTTCTCGGGGGGCCGGCGAAGATACGCAGTATTTT.

The chain is built from TRBV6-5 and TRBJ2-1; TRBD2 matches at 7 bases. V shed 2 bases, J shed 9 bases, and the junction held 10 bases outside the gene matches. This CDR3 is built from 15 residues. Germline V gene sequence: CDR1 MNHEY, CDR2 SVGAGI. CDR3 nucleotides: TGTGCCAGCAGTTACGTTCGGACTAGTCGATCTGAGCAGTTCTTC. Its protein is CASSYVRTSRSEQFF.